Listed below are T cell receptor beta chains from one sample, sequenced in a study of Graves' ophthalmopathy and Graves' hyperthyroidism. A single record per CDR3 protein comes from TCRdb applying MiXCR to the multiplex PCR reads. The sample has about 700,000 distinct CDR3 sequences; roughly 40% are singletons. The sequenced sample was peripheral blood. The receptors stem from an adult man with Graves' ophthalmopathy. Both conserved end residues are part of each CDR3. The D gene is left open where the match is weak. Where a row states a size, it is once, few, many or the class of an expanded clone; other rows omit it.

clone size: many; J gene: TRBJ1-1; V gene: TRBV2; D gene: NA; CDR3 DNA: TGTGCCAGAAGCATTAGGGGCTGGGACACTGAAGCTTTCTTT; CDR3 protein: CARSIRGWDTEAFF
clone size: few; J gene: TRBJ2-7; V gene: TRBV13; D gene: TRBD2; CDR3 DNA: TGTGCCAGCAGCTCCCCTCCGGGACTAGCGGTCTCCTACGAGCAGTACTTC; CDR3 protein: CASSSPPGLAVSYEQYF
clone size: NA; J gene: TRBJ2-7; V gene: TRBV6-5; D gene: NA; CDR3 DNA: TGTGCCAGCAGTCATGGCAGGGATTTCGTTGAGGGCTTC; CDR3 protein: CASSHGRDFVEGF
clone size: many; J gene: TRBJ1-1; V gene: TRBV29-1; D gene: TRBD1; CDR3 DNA: TGCAGCGTTGGTTACAGGGGCGGCTCTGGGGCAGCTTTCTTT; CDR3 protein: CSVGYRGGSGAAFF
clone size: many; J gene: TRBJ1-4; V gene: TRBV2; D gene: NA; CDR3 DNA: TGTGCCACCCGGACAGATAATGAAAAACTGTTTTTT; CDR3 protein: CATRTDNEKLFF
clone size: once; J gene: TRBJ1-3; V gene: TRBV5-1; D gene: TRBD1; CDR3 DNA: TGCGCCAGCAGCTTGGACGGGACAGGAGGAGGAAACACCATATATTTT; CDR3 protein: CASSLDGTGGGNTIYF
clone size: once; J gene: TRBJ1-2; V gene: TRBV9; D gene: NA; CDR3 DNA: TGTGCCAGCAGCGATACAGGGAGGTACTATGGCTACACCTTC; CDR3 protein: CASSDTGRYYGYTF
clone size: NA; J gene: TRBJ2-7; V gene: TRBV10-3; D gene: NA; CDR3 DNA: TGTGCCAGCTGTCGAACCTACGAGCAGTACTTC; CDR3 protein: CASCRTYEQYF
clone size: NA; J gene: TRBJ1-1; V gene: TRBV11-1; D gene: NA; CDR3 DNA: TGTGCCAGCAGCTTCAAGACAGGAGCCACTGAAGCTTTCTTT; CDR3 protein: CASSFKTGATEAFF
clone size: NA; J gene: TRBJ2-7; V gene: TRBV7-9; D gene: NA; CDR3 DNA: TGTGCCAGCAGCCGAAGGGCCGGGACAACGAAAGACGAGCAGTACTTC; CDR3 protein: CASSRRAGTTKDEQYF
clone size: few; J gene: TRBJ1-1; V gene: TRBV6-6; D gene: TRBD1; CDR3 DNA: TGTGCCAGCAGTGGAGGGACAGGCGTGATCACTGAAGCTTTCTTT; CDR3 protein: CASSGGTGVITEAFF
clone size: NA; J gene: TRBJ1-2; V gene: TRBV19; D gene: NA; CDR3 DNA: TGTGCCAGTAGTATCCAGACGGGGGCGGTTAACTATGGCTACACCTTC; CDR3 protein: CASSIQTGAVNYGYTF
clone size: NA; J gene: TRBJ2-7; V gene: TRBV24-1; D gene: NA; CDR3 DNA: TGTACCACCAGAGCCAGGGGATCCTACGAGCAGTACTTC; CDR3 protein: CTTRARGSYEQYF
clone size: NA; J gene: TRBJ1-5; V gene: TRBV24-1; D gene: NA; CDR3 DNA: TGTGCCAGCAGTGTACAGGGACTTGCGGGTCAGCCCCAGCATTTT; CDR3 protein: CASSVQGLAGQPQHF
clone size: NA; J gene: TRBJ1-5; V gene: TRBV7-9; D gene: NA; CDR3 DNA: TGTGCCAGCAGCCACGCCGAGGGCCCCCAGCATTTT; CDR3 protein: CASSHAEGPQHF
clone size: many; J gene: TRBJ2-7; V gene: TRBV15; D gene: TRBD1; CDR3 DNA: TGTGCCACCGGATCCGGGACAGGGGCTCACGAGCAGTACTTC; CDR3 protein: CATGSGTGAHEQYF
clone size: NA; J gene: TRBJ2-7; V gene: TRBV9; D gene: NA; CDR3 DNA: TGTGCCAGCAGCCCGAGGACGGAGACCTACGAGCAGTACTTC; CDR3 protein: CASSPRTETYEQYF
clone size: once; J gene: TRBJ1-5; V gene: TRBV5-6; D gene: TRBD1; CDR3 DNA: TGTGCCAGCAGCTTGGTTTCAGGGGGCGGGCAGCCCCAGCATTTT; CDR3 protein: CASSLVSGGGQPQHF
clone size: NA; J gene: TRBJ1-3; V gene: TRBV6-1; D gene: NA; CDR3 DNA: TGTGCCAGCGGCCAAGGGACCACTGGAAACACCATATATTTT; CDR3 protein: CASGQGTTGNTIYF
clone size: many; J gene: TRBJ2-6; V gene: TRBV29-1; D gene: NA; CDR3 DNA: TGCAGCGTTGATGGGTCCGGGGCCAACGTCCTGACTTTC; CDR3 protein: CSVDGSGANVLTF
clone size: few; J gene: TRBJ1-2; V gene: TRBV7-9; D gene: TRBD1; CDR3 DNA: TGTGCCAGCAGCTTATCGGGACAGCTTATCTATGGCTACACCTTC; CDR3 protein: CASSLSGQLIYGYTF
clone size: NA; J gene: TRBJ2-5; V gene: TRBV2; D gene: NA; CDR3 DNA: TGTGCCAGCAGTTTAAACGAAGGTGCGACCCAGTACTTC; CDR3 protein: CASSLNEGATQYF
clone size: few; J gene: TRBJ2-2; V gene: TRBV9; D gene: NA; CDR3 DNA: TGTGCCAGCAGCGTAGGGGCGGGGTCGGACACCGGGGAGCTGTTTTTT; CDR3 protein: CASSVGAGSDTGELFF
clone size: NA; J gene: TRBJ2-5; V gene: TRBV10-1; D gene: NA; CDR3 DNA: TGCGCCAGCAGTTGGACCGGGACCCCGGGAGAGACCCAGTACTTC; CDR3 protein: CASSWTGTPGETQYF
clone size: NA; J gene: TRBJ2-7; V gene: TRBV9; D gene: NA; CDR3 DNA: TGTGCCAGCAGCCGGGGGGCCGAGCAGTACTTC; CDR3 protein: CASSRGAEQYF
clone size: NA; J gene: TRBJ1-6; V gene: TRBV2; D gene: TRBD1; CDR3 DNA: TGTGCCAGCAGGGGGCCAGGGGGCATGAATTCACCCCTCCACTTT; CDR3 protein: CASRGPGGMNSPLHF
clone size: many; J gene: TRBJ1-6; V gene: TRBV7-9; D gene: TRBD1; CDR3 DNA: TGTGCCAGCAGCTTAGTCGCGACAGGGGGTAATTCACCCCTCCACTTT; CDR3 protein: CASSLVATGGNSPLHF
clone size: NA; J gene: TRBJ2-5; V gene: TRBV7-2; D gene: NA; CDR3 DNA: TGTACCAGCAGCTCGTCAGGAGGGGGAGAGACCCAGTACTTC; CDR3 protein: CTSSSSGGGETQYF
clone size: NA; J gene: TRBJ1-4; V gene: TRBV15; D gene: NA; CDR3 DNA: TGTGCCACCAGCAGTTACGAGGACGGTCGAAATGAAAAACTGTTTTTT; CDR3 protein: CATSSYEDGRNEKLFF